These 8 T cell receptor beta chains were sequenced from one sample in a study of blood T cells in healthy people across ages. A J-beta primer mix and a sample-barcoded 5' primer were used in a second PCR of about 7 to 12 cycles. TCRdb reprocessed the 5' RACE reads with MiXCR, giving one entry per CDR3 protein. The sample contains about 2 million distinct CDR3 sequences, around 48% of which appear only once. The sequenced material came from blood. The receptors come from a woman in her thirties or forties in good health.

The table lists this clonotype with a few counts. This chain joins TRBV4-2 and TRBJ2-3, with a possible D match to TRBD1 (6 bases). CDR3 length: 16 residues. In germline, CDR1 is LGHNA, CDR2 YNFKEQ. The V gene lost 1 base and the J gene lost 3 bases, with 14 bases spanning the gap. CDR3 residues: CASSQVGWGPTDTQYF. The CDR3, as DNA: TGTGCCAGCAGCCAAGTCGGGTGGGGGCCAACAGATACGCAGTATTTT.

The chain is built from TRBV27 and TRBJ2-4; D gene uncertain. The end of the DNA is better explained by TRBJ2-7, so the J call may be wrong. CDR3 size: 12 residues. Per the germline V gene, CDR1 is MNHEY and CDR2 is SMNVEV (reference sequence). CDR3 in DNA: TGTGCCAGACAGATATTCTCATACGAGCAGTACTTC. Translation gives CARQIFSYEQYF.

J is TRBJ2-3 and V is TRBV6-2 or TRBV6-3; D is possibly TRBD1 (5 bases). Germline V lookup: CDR1 MNHEY, CDR2 SVGEGT. The CDR3 is 13 residues long. V was trimmed by 8 bases and J by 2 bases, leaving 11 bases between them. Here the CDR3 DNA reads TGTGCCAGCGGAATCAGGGTCACAGATACGCAGTATTTT. This codes for CASGIRVTDTQYF.

In its sample, this clonotype was seen a few times. V usage is TRBV10-3 and J usage is TRBJ2-1; 9 positions match TRBD1. There are 13 residues in the CDR3. Trimming removed 6 bases from V and 7 bases from J; junction bases left unmatched: 4. Germline V gene lookup returns CDR1 ENHRY and CDR2 SYGVKD. CDR3 bases: TGTGCCATCAGGGACAGGGGAAAGAATGAGCAGTTCTTC. Translating gives CAIRDRGKNEQFF.

This clonotype has more than one count but fewer than ten. The chain carries TRBV20-1 and TRBJ2-4, with D possibly TRBD1 on 6 matching bases. This CDR3 is 16 amino acids long. V shed 6 bases and J shed 2 bases, with 20 bases lying between them. CDR1 DFQATT and CDR2 SNEGSKA come from the germline V gene (reference sequence). This CDR3 is CSADFRGRGTKNIQYF. The CDR3 bases are TGCAGTGCCGACTTCAGGGGTCGGGGAACCAAAAACATTCAGTACTTC.

The V gene is TRBV1, the J gene TRBJ2-7; TRBD2 reflects the table's D call only, with no check against the DNA. TRBV1 is a recognized pseudogene. The CDR3 covers 18 residues. CDR3 loop: CTSSQDELAGATTYEQYF. The CDR3 bases are TGCACCAGCAGCCAAGATGAACTAGCGGGGGCGACAACCTACGAGCAGTACTTC.

This clonotype was recorded at least ten times. This rearrangement joins TRBV10-3 to TRBJ2-5, with 7 bases fitting TRBD1. V shed 10 bases and J 1 base; nucleotides not matched to a gene: 9. This CDR3 is built from 14 residues. Germline CDR1 and CDR2: ENHRY and SYGVKD. This CDR3 is CASRLGTAQETQYF. The CDR3 DNA reads TGTGCCAGTAGATTGGGGACAGCCCAAGAGACCCAGTACTTC.

The rearrangement joins TRBV20-1 to TRBJ2-5, with D possibly TRBD1 on 5 matching bases. The end of the DNA fits TRBJ2-7 better, so the J call may be wrong. The CDR3 length is 12 residues. Germline V lookup: CDR1 DFQATT, CDR2 SNEGSKA (reference sequence). DNA for the CDR3: TGCAGTGCTGGGGCTCAGGGTTACGAGCAGTACTTC. It translates to CSAGAQGYEQYF.